This T cell receptor (beta chain) was profiled in a study of regulatory T cells in long-lasting Graves disease. In building TCR beta libraries, iRepertoire HTBI primers were used together with Arm-PCR of CDR3 regions. TCRdb reprocessed the multiplex PCR reads with MiXCR, giving one entry per CDR3 protein. The data show 440,000 or so distinct CDR3 sequences, with roughly 15% seen just once and approximately 11% held by the top ten. This clonotype was recorded many times. The antigen is undetermined. Trimming took off 0 bases at V and 10 bases at J, with 13 bases between the two ends. Germline CDR1 reads SGHTA; CDR2 reads FQGTGA. The CDR3 is 14 residues long. Study-level results: TCR diversity was lower in persistent than newly diagnosed Graves' disease. Only a small sample size was used, which may have cut accuracy.

Regarding time point: newly diagnosed GD, antithyroid drugs for less than 3 months. TCR sequences were obtained from RNA taken from PBMCs. The same sample was also studied in work on T cells in Graves' hyperthyroidism and ophthalmopathy. That study adds: During a first-round RT-PCR of the TCR CDR3, the HTBI primer set was used.

V and J are TRBV7-3 and TRBJ2-1; D tentatively reads TRBD1 or TRBD2 (5 bases each). The sequencing used peripheral blood mononuclear cells (PBMCs), collected at new diagnosis, from a patient treated with antithyroid drugs. The sequence came from a woman in her 30s with Graves disease. Written as DNA, the CDR3 is TGTGCCAGCAGCTTAACGTATAAGGGGAGCGAGCAGTTCTTC. Residues: CASSLTYKGSEQFF.